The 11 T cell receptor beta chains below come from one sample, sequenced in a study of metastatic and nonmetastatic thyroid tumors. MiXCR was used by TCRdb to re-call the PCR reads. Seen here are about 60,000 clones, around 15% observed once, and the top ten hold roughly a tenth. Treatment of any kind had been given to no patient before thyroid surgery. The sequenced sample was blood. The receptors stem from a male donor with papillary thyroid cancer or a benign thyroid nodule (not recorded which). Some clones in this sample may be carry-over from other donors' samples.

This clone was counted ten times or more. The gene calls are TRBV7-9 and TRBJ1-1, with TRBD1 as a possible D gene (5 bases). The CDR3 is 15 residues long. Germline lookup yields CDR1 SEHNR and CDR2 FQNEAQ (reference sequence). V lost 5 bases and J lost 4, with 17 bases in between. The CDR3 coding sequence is TGTGCCAGCAGCCGCCCGGCCTCGGGGGGCACTGAAGCTTTCTTT. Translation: CASSRPASGGTEAFF.

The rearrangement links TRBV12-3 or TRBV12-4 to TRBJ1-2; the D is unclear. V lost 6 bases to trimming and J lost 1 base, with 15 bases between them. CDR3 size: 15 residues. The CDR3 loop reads CASSQTQGLNYGYTF. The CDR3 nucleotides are TGTGCCAGCAGCCAAACCCAAGGGCTTAACTATGGCTACACCTTC.

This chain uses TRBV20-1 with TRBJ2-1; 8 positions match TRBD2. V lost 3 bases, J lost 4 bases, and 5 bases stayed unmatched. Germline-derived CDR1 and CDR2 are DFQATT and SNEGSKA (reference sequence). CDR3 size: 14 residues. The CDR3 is CSASLGGRYNEQFF. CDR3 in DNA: TGCAGTGCTAGTTTGGGCGGGAGGTACAATGAGCAGTTCTTC.

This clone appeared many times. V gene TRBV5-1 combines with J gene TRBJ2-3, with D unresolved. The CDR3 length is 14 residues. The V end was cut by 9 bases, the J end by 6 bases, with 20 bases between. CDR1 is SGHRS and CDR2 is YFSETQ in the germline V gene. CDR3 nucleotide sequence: TGCGCCACCTCGGGTAGCTGGGTAGCCGATACGCAGTATTTT. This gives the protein CATSGSWVADTQYF.

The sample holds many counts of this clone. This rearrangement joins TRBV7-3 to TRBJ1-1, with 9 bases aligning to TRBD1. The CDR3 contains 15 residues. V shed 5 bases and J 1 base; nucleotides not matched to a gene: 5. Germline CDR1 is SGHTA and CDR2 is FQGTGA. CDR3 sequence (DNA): TGTGCCAGCAGCGATGACAGGGGGGAGAACACTGAAGCTTTCTTT. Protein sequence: CASSDDRGENTEAFF. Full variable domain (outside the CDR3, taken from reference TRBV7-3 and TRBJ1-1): GAGVSQTPSNKVTEKGKYVELRCDPISGHTALYWYRQSLGQGPEFLIYFQGTGAADDSGLPNDRFFAVRPEGSVSTLKIQRTERGDSAVYLCASSDDRGENTEAFFGQGTRLTVV.

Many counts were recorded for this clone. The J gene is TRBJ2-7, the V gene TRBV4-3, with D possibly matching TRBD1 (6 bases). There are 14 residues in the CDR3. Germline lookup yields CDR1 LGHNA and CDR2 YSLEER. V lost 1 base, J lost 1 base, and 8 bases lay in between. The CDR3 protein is CASSQGQVSYEQYV. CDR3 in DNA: TGCGCCAGCAGCCAAGGACAGGTTTCCTACGAGCAGTACGTC.

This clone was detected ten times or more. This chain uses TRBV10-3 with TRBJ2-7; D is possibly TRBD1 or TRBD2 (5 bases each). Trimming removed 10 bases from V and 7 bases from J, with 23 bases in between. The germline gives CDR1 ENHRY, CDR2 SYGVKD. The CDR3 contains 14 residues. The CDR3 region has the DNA TGTGCCACGAAGGGGCAGGGACCTCTTGAAGAGCAGTACGTC. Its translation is CATKGQGPLEEQYV.

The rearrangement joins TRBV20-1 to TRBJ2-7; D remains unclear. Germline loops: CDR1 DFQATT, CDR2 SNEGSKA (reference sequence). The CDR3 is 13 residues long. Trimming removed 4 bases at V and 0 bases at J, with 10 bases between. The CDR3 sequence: CSANDGISYEQYV. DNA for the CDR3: TGCAGTGCTAACGATGGGATCTCCTACGAGCAGTACGTC.

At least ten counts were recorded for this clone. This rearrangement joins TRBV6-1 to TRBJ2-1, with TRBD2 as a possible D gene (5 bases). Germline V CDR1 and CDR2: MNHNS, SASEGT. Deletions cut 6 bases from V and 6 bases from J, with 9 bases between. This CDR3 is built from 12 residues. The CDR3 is CASSPEGNEQFF. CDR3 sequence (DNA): TGTGCCAGCAGCCCCGAGGGCAATGAGCAGTTCTTC.

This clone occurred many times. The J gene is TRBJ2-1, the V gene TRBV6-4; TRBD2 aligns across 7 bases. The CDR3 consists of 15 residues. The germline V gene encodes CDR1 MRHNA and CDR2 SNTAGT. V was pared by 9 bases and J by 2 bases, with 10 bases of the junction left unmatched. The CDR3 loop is CARAQWEGPYNEQFF. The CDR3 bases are TGTGCCAGGGCCCAGTGGGAGGGCCCCTACAATGAGCAGTTCTTC.

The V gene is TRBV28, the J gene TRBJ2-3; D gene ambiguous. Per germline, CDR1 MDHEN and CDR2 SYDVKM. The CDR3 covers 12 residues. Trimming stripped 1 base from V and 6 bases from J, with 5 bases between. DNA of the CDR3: TGTGCCAGCAGTTTATCCGGGGATACGCAGTATTTT. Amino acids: CASSLSGDTQYF. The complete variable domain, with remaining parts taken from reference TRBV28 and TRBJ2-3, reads DVKVTQSSRYLVKRTGEKVFLECVQDMDHENMFWYRQDPGLGLRLIYFSYDVKMKEKGDIPEGYSVSREKKERFSLILESASTNQTSMYLCASSLSGDTQYFGPGTRLTVL.